These 27 T cell receptor beta chains originate from one sample sequenced in a study of blood T cell repertoires in COVID-19. Sequencing used immunoSEQ multiplex PCR; TCRdb keeps in-frame clones, though not all of them. The sample has around 160,000 clones; 80% to 90% are singletons. Specimen: peripheral blood. All receptors derive from a human donor in a cohort sampled during active COVID-19.

The chain carries TRBV6-1 and TRBJ1-5; TRBD1 agrees at 9 bases. CDR1 MNHNS and CDR2 SASEGT come from the germline V gene. V lost 3 bases, J lost 2 bases, and 5 bases stayed unmatched. This CDR3 is built from 16 residues. Written as DNA, the CDR3 is TGTGCCAGCAGTGACTGGACAGGGGTAGGCAATCAGCCCCAGCATTTT. Translating gives CASSDWTGVGNQPQHF.

This chain connects TRBV9 to TRBJ2-1; 11 bases are a match to TRBD2. The V gene's germline CDR1 is SGDLS and CDR2 YYNGEE. This CDR3 has 20 amino acids. The junction had 14 bases not matched to a gene; V was cut back by 3 bases and J by 0 bases. The CDR3 coding sequence is TGTGCCAGCAGCGCAATACCGGGACTAGCGGTAAGGAGCTCCTACAATGAGCAGTTCTTC. This translates into CASSAIPGLAVRSSYNEQFF.

The chain recombines TRBV28 with TRBJ1-5; D gene ambiguous. Germline V gene lookup returns CDR1 MDHEN and CDR2 SYDVKM. This CDR3 is 15 amino acids long. V dropped 4 bases and J dropped 0 bases, with 10 bases sitting between them. Here the CDR3 reads CASSSTVYSNQPQHF. The CDR3 bases are TGTGCCAGCAGTTCCACAGTTTATAGCAATCAGCCCCAGCATTTT.

The chain recombines TRBV30 with TRBJ1-1, with 9 bases matching TRBD1. CDR3 length equals 14 residues. V shed 1 base, J shed 4 bases, and the junction held 4 bases outside the gene matches. The germline V gene encodes CDR1 GTSNPN and CDR2 SVGIG (reference sequence). In nucleotides, the CDR3 is TGTGCCTGGAGTGACCGGGACAGGGCCACTGAAGCTTTCTTT. Encoded protein: CAWSDRDRATEAFF.

The chain joins TRBV29-1 to TRBJ1-1, with D possibly TRBD1 on 6 matching bases. The germline V and J ends were trimmed by 7 bases and 1 base, with 10 bases remaining between them. This CDR3 contains 12 residues. CDR1 and CDR2 from the germline V gene are SQVTM and ANQGSEA. The CDR3: CSGGGANTEAFF. DNA of the CDR3: TGCAGCGGCGGGGGGGCGAACACTGAAGCTTTCTTT.

This clone was recorded at least ten times. This rearrangement joins TRBV7-8 to TRBJ1-6; no clear D gene. Trimming cost V 1 base and J 4 bases, with 14 bases left between them. The CDR3 loop spans 17 amino acids. The germline V gene encodes CDR1 SGHVS and CDR2 FQNEAQ. The CDR3 region has the DNA TGTGCCAGCAGCTTAGGGGTTTCCCGACTTTATAATTCACCCCTCCACTTT. Translation gives CASSLGVSRLYNSPLHF.

This clone was detected only a few times. The chain uses TRBV9 and TRBJ2-2; 7 bases map to TRBD1. The V and J ends lost 3 bases and 6 bases, in that order; junction bases with no gene match: 14. In germline, CDR1 is SGDLS, CDR2 YYNGEE. CDR3 size: 17 residues. This chain's CDR3 is CASSANPFTGAPGELFF. CDR3 coding DNA: TGTGCCAGCAGCGCCAATCCCTTCACAGGGGCACCCGGGGAGCTGTTTTTT.

The genes are TRBV5-6 and TRBJ2-5; D perhaps matches TRBD1 (6 bases). From germline, CDR1 is SGHDT and CDR2 YYEEEE. The CDR3 consists of 15 residues. V gave up 3 bases and J gave up 5 bases, with 17 bases separating them. CDR3 sequence (DNA): TGTGCCAGCAGCTCGGGACAAATGGGGCGGGAGACCCAGTACTTC. It yields the protein CASSSGQMGRETQYF.

J is TRBJ2-7 and V is TRBV6-1; unclear D gene. V was clipped by 3 bases and J by 6 bases, with 6 bases between them. CDR1 MNHNS and CDR2 SASEGT come from the germline V gene. The CDR3 has 11 residues. This CDR3 is CASSEAVEQYF. DNA for the CDR3: TGTGCCAGCAGTGAGGCGGTCGAGCAGTACTTC.

The gene calls are TRBV2 and TRBJ2-1, with 8 bases aligning to TRBD1. This CDR3 has 16 amino acids. Trimming cost V 6 bases and J 0 bases; bases outside gene matches: 7. Germline CDR1 is SNHLY and CDR2 is FYNNEI. In DNA, the CDR3 is TGTGCCAGCAGAGCCCAGGGGGCCAGCTCCTACAATGAGCAGTTCTTC. It translates to CASRAQGASSYNEQFF.

This chain links TRBV5-5 with TRBJ1-2; 11 positions agree with TRBD1. Germline V gene data show CDR1 as SGHKS and CDR2 as YYEKEE (reference sequence). The junction had 5 bases not matched to a gene; V was cut back by 0 bases and J by 4 bases. The CDR3 contains 16 residues. This CDR3 reads CASSLAGTGGGYGYTF. The CDR3 DNA reads TGTGCCAGCAGCTTGGCCGGGACAGGGGGAGGCTATGGCTACACCTTC.

V gene TRBV7-9 combines with J gene TRBJ2-3, with a weak D call TRBD2 (6 bases). Deletions cut 4 bases from V and 0 bases from J, with 8 bases between. Per germline, CDR1 SEHNR and CDR2 FQNEAQ (reference sequence). The CDR3 has 14 amino acids. CDR3 bases: TGTGCCAGCAGCTCCGGGGGAAGCACAGATACGCAGTATTTT. As protein: CASSSGGSTDTQYF.

V and J are TRBV28 and TRBJ1-6; unclear D gene. Germline CDR1 reads MDHEN; CDR2 reads SYDVKM. The V gene lost 5 bases and the J gene lost 13 bases, with 21 bases spanning the gap. The CDR3 has 15 residues. DNA of the CDR3: TGTGCCAGCAGTACCTACCGGGTTCGGTTCTCGCCCCTCCACTTT. Protein sequence: CASSTYRVRFSPLHF.

The chain joins TRBV9 to TRBJ1-1, with a weak D call TRBD1 (5 bases). The CDR3 has 16 residues. V gave up 0 bases and J gave up 0 bases, with 12 bases separating them. The germline gives CDR1 SGDLS, CDR2 YYNGEE. CDR3 bases: TGTGCCAGCAGCGTAGAAAGGGAGGGGATGAACACTGAAGCTTTCTTT. Its translation: CASSVEREGMNTEAFF.

This chain uses TRBV15 with TRBJ2-7; D is perhaps TRBD2 (6 bases). Germline assignment: CDR1 LNHNV and CDR2 YYDKDF (reference sequence). With 1 base removed from V and 2 bases from J, the gap between germline ends came to 9 bases. This CDR3 has 14 amino acids. In DNA form, the CDR3 reads TGTGCCACCAGCAGAGCGCGGGGAACCTACGAGCAGTACTTC. Amino acid sequence: CATSRARGTYEQYF. Full variable domain (outside the CDR3, taken from reference TRBV15 and TRBJ2-7): DAMVIQNPRYQVTQFGKPVTLSCSQTLNHNVMYWYQQKSSQAPKLLFHYYDKDFNNEADTPDNFQSRRPNTSFCFLDIRSPGLGDTAMYLCATSRARGTYEQYFGPGTRLTVT.

The gene calls are TRBV14 and TRBJ1-2; the D gene is possibly TRBD1 (5 bases). Germline V gives CDR1 SGHDN, CDR2 FVKESK. V was shortened by 4 bases and J by 9 bases, with 18 bases between the two germline ends. CDR3 length: 14 residues. CDR3: CASSPLGGGSSYTF. CDR3 coding DNA: TGTGCCAGCAGCCCGCTGGGGGGGGGATCAAGCTACACCTTC.

The genes are TRBV5-1 and TRBJ2-5, with TRBD1 matching over 7 bases. V trimming: 4 bases; J trimming: 1 base; junction bases outside the gene matches: 4. The CDR3 runs 14 residues. Germline V gives CDR1 SGHRS, CDR2 YFSETQ. CDR3 in amino acids: CASSQTGTQETQYF. The CDR3 DNA reads as TGCGCCAGCAGCCAGACAGGGACCCAAGAGACCCAGTACTTC.

The CDR3 here is CAISESPVADTQYF. The CDR3 DNA reads as TGTGCCATCAGTGAGTCTCCCGTCGCAGATACGCAGTATTTT. The chain couples TRBV10-3 to TRBJ2-3; D is unclear. Germline V gene lookup returns CDR1 ENHRY and CDR2 SYGVKD. Trimming took off 0 bases at V and 4 bases at J, with 8 bases between the two ends. The length of the CDR3 is 14 residues.

The gene calls are TRBV11-3 and TRBJ2-7; 7 nucleotides agree with TRBD1. Germline V gives CDR1 SGHNT, CDR2 YENEEA. This CDR3 region has 14 residues. V lost 8 bases to trimming and J lost 1 base; unmatched junction nucleotides: 8. The CDR3 sequence is CASRWGQHSYEQYF. In DNA, the CDR3 is TGTGCCAGCCGGTGGGGACAGCATTCCTACGAGCAGTACTTC.

The chain links TRBV3-1 (or the pseudogene TRBV3-2) to TRBJ1-4, with D unclear. This CDR3 is 13 amino acids long. CDR1 and CDR2 from the germline V gene are LGHDT and YNNKEL (reference sequence). Trimming cost V 4 bases and J 8 bases, with 11 bases left between them. The CDR3 loop reads CASSLTPGEKLFF. The CDR3 nucleotides read TGTGCCAGCAGCCTAACCCCGGGGGAAAAACTGTTTTTT.

The chain recombines TRBV10-1 with TRBJ2-3; a weak D match, TRBD2 (6 bases). The CDR3 length is 18 residues. Germline V gene data show CDR1 as WNHNN and CDR2 as SYGVQD (reference sequence). Between the trimmed V and J ends, which lost 0 bases and 3 bases, there was a span of 19 bases. The CDR3 region is CASSESSGTPRHTDTQYF. The CDR3 DNA follows: TGCGCCAGCAGTGAGTCGAGTGGGACTCCTAGGCATACAGATACGCAGTATTTT.

The CDR3 is CASSPRGGGDPNEKLFF. Written as DNA, the CDR3 is TGTGCCAGCAGTCCCCGGGGCGGGGGGGACCCTAATGAAAAACTGTTTTTT. J is TRBJ1-4 and V is TRBV27; D perhaps matches TRBD1 (5 bases). Germline V lookup: CDR1 MNHEY, CDR2 SMNVEV (reference sequence). V lost 5 bases, J lost 3 bases, and 19 bases lay in between. The CDR3 consists of 17 residues. Filled out from reference TRBV27 and TRBJ1-4, the complete variable domain reads EAQVTQNPRYLITVTGKKLTVTCSQNMNHEYMSWYRQDPGLGLRQIYYSMNVEVTDKGDVPEGYKVSRKEKRNFPLILESPSPNQTSLYFCASSPRGGGDPNEKLFFGSGTQLSVL.

V is TRBV6-2 or TRBV6-3 and J is TRBJ1-1, with 10 bases identical to TRBD1. This CDR3 has 16 amino acids. In germline, CDR1 is MNHEY, CDR2 SVGEGT. The ends lost 2 bases at V and 7 bases at J; junction bases unmatched: 10. CDR3 in DNA: TGTGCCAGCAGTTACGCAGGGACAGGGGTAAGGTTTGAAGCTTTCTTT. Translating gives CASSYAGTGVRFEAFF.

This chain connects TRBV6-1 to TRBJ1-2; no clear D gene. The CDR3 spans 14 residues. Looked up from germline, CDR1 is MNHNS and CDR2 is SASEGT. Between the trimmed V and J ends, which lost 1 base and 5 bases, there was a span of 11 bases. The CDR3 coding sequence is TGTGCCAGCAGTGAAGGCGTGGGCTGGTATGGCTACACCTTC. This codes for CASSEGVGWYGYTF.

A single count supports this clone. This chain uses TRBV11-3 with TRBJ2-5, with 7 nucleotides matching TRBD2. Germline trimming cut 1 base from V and 2 bases from J; bases unmatched to any gene: 7. The germline V gene has CDR1 SGHNT and CDR2 YENEEA. This CDR3 is 16 amino acids long. DNA for the CDR3: TGTGCCAGCAGCTTAGGGGCGGCTAGCGGACAAGAGACCCAGTACTTC. Translating gives CASSLGAASGQETQYF.

This rearrangement joins TRBV9 to TRBJ1-6; no reliable D call. The CDR3 sequence is 17 residues long. CDR1 SGDLS and CDR2 YYNGEE come from the germline V gene. Trimming took 0 bases from V and 0 from J, leaving 10 bases between them. Here the CDR3 DNA reads TGTGCCAGCAGCGTAGATCTGGGGAGCTCCTATAATTCACCCCTCCACTTT. Its protein product is CASSVDLGSSYNSPLHF.

In this sample, this clone turned up once. CDR3 sequence reads: CASSELRQGTEAFF. The CDR3 nucleotides read TGCGCCAGCAGTGAGTTAAGACAGGGGACTGAAGCTTTCTTT. This chain joins TRBV10-2 and TRBJ1-1, with TRBD1 matching 8 bases. CDR1 is WSHSY and CDR2 is SAAADI in the germline V gene. V lost 1 base, J lost 5 bases, and 3 bases stayed unmatched. The CDR3 has 14 residues.